One and the same sample provided the 15 T cell receptor beta chains below, sequenced in a study of CD8 T cells in ankylosing spondylitis. Overall study results and limits: It appeared that ankylosing spondylitis blood was characterized by a TCR beta motif of eight highly homologous variants.

The antigens of these receptors remain unknown. TCRdb analysed the 5' RACE reads with MiXCR anew, one entry per CDR3 protein. The table has more than 500,000 distinct CDR3 sequences, about 5.7% seen once; the top ten hold approximately 4%. The sample taken for sequencing was blood, either unsorted or a sorted T cell fraction (not recorded which). The receptors derive from a male donor with ankylosing spondylitis.

This clonotype was seen repeatedly, ten times or more. V and J are TRBV5-1 and TRBJ1-1, with 10 bases that match TRBD1. V gave up 0 bases and J gave up 6 bases; unmatched junction bases: 5. CDR3 length: 15 residues. Germline V gene lookup returns CDR1 SGHRS and CDR2 YFSETQ. The CDR3, as DNA: TGCGCCAGCAGCTTGGGGGACAGGGGATTATCTGAAGCTTTCTTT. It encodes CASSLGDRGLSEAFF.

This clonotype appeared many times. This chain connects TRBV11-2 to TRBJ2-7; the D gene is possibly TRBD1 (6 bases). Germline V gene lookup returns CDR1 SGHAT and CDR2 FQNNGV. This CDR3 spans 15 amino acids. The V gene lost 5 bases and the J gene lost 2 bases, with 16 bases spanning the gap. This chain's CDR3 is CASSLYTGYTYEQYF. CDR3 DNA: TGTGCCAGCAGCCTCTATACAGGGTATACCTACGAGCAGTACTTC.

This clonotype was found a few times. The gene calls are TRBV30 and TRBJ1-2; 10 bases are shared with TRBD1. The CDR3 loop spans 15 amino acids. The germline gives CDR1 GTSNPN, CDR2 SVGIG (reference sequence). J was trimmed by 7 bases and V by 5 bases; bases with no gene match: 13. The CDR3 loop reads CAWDPVGTGVFGYTF. The DNA of the CDR3 is TGTGCCTGGGATCCCGTCGGGACAGGGGTATTTGGCTACACCTTC.

This clonotype was recorded at least ten times. V is TRBV4-2 and J is TRBJ2-7; TRBD1 aligns across 8 bases. The V gene end was trimmed by 4 bases and the J gene end by 0 bases; junction bases not matched to a gene: 5. Per the germline V gene, CDR1 is LGHNA and CDR2 is YNFKEQ. The CDR3 extends over 15 amino acids. In nucleotides, the CDR3 is TGTGCCAGCAGCCCCTGGGACAGGAGCTCCTACGAGCAGTACTTC. Protein: CASSPWDRSSYEQYF.

This clonotype appeared many times. The chain has TRBV6-5 and TRBJ1-6; D is uncertain. Germline-derived CDR1 and CDR2 are MNHEY and SVGAGI. The CDR3 spans 12 residues. Trimming cost V 4 bases and J 5 bases, with 3 bases left between them. The CDR3 nucleotides are TGTGCCAGCAGTTGGCATAATTCACCCCTCCACTTT. Protein sequence: CASSWHNSPLHF.

In its sample, this clonotype was seen a few times. The CDR3 region is CATSDPGTGDQETQYF. The CDR3, as DNA: TGTGCCACCAGTGATCCGGGGACAGGGGACCAAGAGACCCAGTACTTC. This sequence joins TRBV24-1 and TRBJ2-5; TRBD1 matches 10 bases. Looked up from germline, CDR1 is KGHDR and CDR2 is SFDVKD. V was clipped by 3 bases and J by 0 bases; unmatched bases: 3. There are 16 residues in the CDR3.

The sample holds many counts of this clonotype. The rearrangement uses TRBV5-1 and TRBJ1-2; 8 nucleotides line up with TRBD1. The CDR3 is 13 amino acids. The trim removed 4 bases at V and 4 bases at J, leaving 3 bases unmatched. CDR1 is SGHRS, CDR2 YFSETQ, per germline. In DNA, the CDR3 is TGCGCCAGCAGCGAGGACAGGGTCTATGGCTACACCTTC. Its protein is CASSEDRVYGYTF.

This clonotype was detected only a few times. The rearrangement links TRBV20-1 to TRBJ2-3; 8 bases align to TRBD1. The CDR3 totals 16 residues. V was clipped by 0 bases and J by 4 bases; unmatched bases: 9. Per the germline V gene, CDR1 is DFQATT and CDR2 is SNEGSKA (reference sequence). DNA of the CDR3: TGCAGTGCTAGAGATTGGGCAGGGGGCGCATCAGATACGCAGTATTTT. It translates to CSARDWAGGASDTQYF.

Many counts were recorded for this clonotype. The J gene is TRBJ2-5, the V gene TRBV28, with a possible D match to TRBD2 (5 bases). Per the germline V gene, CDR1 is MDHEN and CDR2 is SYDVKM. Trimming took off 6 bases at V and 4 bases at J, with 18 bases between the two ends. This CDR3 comprises 15 residues. DNA for the CDR3: TGTGCCAGCAGGGATAGTCTACGGAGGACAGAGACCCAGTACTTC. This translates into CASRDSLRRTETQYF.

There are many counts of this clonotype. The chain employs TRBV20-1 and TRBJ1-6; no clear D gene. V lost 1 base and J lost 9, with 10 bases in between. This CDR3 has 13 amino acids. From germline, CDR1 is DFQATT and CDR2 SNEGSKA (reference sequence). CDR3 in amino acids: CSARGVSVSPLHF. DNA for the CDR3: TGCAGTGCTAGAGGGGTGTCGGTTTCACCCCTCCACTTT.

This clonotype was recorded at least ten times. This sequence joins TRBV6-1 and TRBJ2-7; the D gene is possibly TRBD2 (5 bases). Trimming took 3 bases from V and 8 from J, leaving 11 bases between them. Germline CDR1 reads MNHNS; CDR2 reads SASEGT. The CDR3 length is 12 residues. The CDR3 region has the DNA TGTGCCAGCAGTGATCGAGGGCTGAAGCAGTACTTC. The encoded protein is CASSDRGLKQYF.

This chain connects TRBV7-8 to TRBJ2-7, with D possibly TRBD1 on 6 matching bases. Germline-derived CDR1 and CDR2 are SGHVS and FQNEAQ. The V and J ends lost 5 bases and 3 bases respectively, with 17 bases between them. The CDR3 totals 15 residues. The CDR3: CASSLTVGQSYEQYF. CDR3 DNA sequence: TGTGCCAGCAGCCTGACCGTAGGACAGAGCTACGAGCAGTACTTC.

The chain carries TRBV20-1 and TRBJ2-1; D is undetermined. CDR1 is DFQATT, CDR2 SNEGSKA, per germline (reference sequence). V lost 0 bases, J lost 9 bases, and 21 bases lay in between. The CDR3 is made up of 16 amino acids. CDR3 sequence: CSARDLRAPSPLEQFF. CDR3 sequence (DNA): TGCAGTGCTAGAGATCTAAGGGCTCCCAGTCCACTTGAGCAGTTCTTC.

The chain's CDR3 is CAISESNLDTQYF. In nucleotides, the CDR3 is TGTGCCATCAGTGAGTCGAACCTAGATACGCAGTATTTT. The V gene is TRBV10-3, the J gene TRBJ2-3; D is unclear. The length of the CDR3 is 13 residues. Germline CDR1 is ENHRY and CDR2 is SYGVKD. The V and J ends lost 0 bases and 5 bases respectively, with 6 bases between them.

This clonotype was detected only a few times. This chain joins TRBV11-3 and TRBJ2-2; TRBD2 matches 9 bases. Germline loops: CDR1 SGHNT, CDR2 YENEEA. CDR3 size: 17 residues. Germline trimming cut 0 bases from V and 7 bases from J; bases unmatched to any gene: 9. The CDR3 DNA sequence: TGTGCCAGCAGCTTAGATCTACTAGCGGGTTTAGGCGGGGAGCTGTTTTTT. It yields the protein CASSLDLLAGLGGELFF.